One and the same sample provided the 30 T cell receptor beta chains below, sequenced in a study of cytomegalovirus exposure and HLA in healthy donors. Both 60 Vbeta primers and 13 Jbeta primers went into the PCR. Assay used: immunoSEQ multiplex PCR; TCRdb lists only in-frame clones, some missing. The table records tens of thousands of clones, roughly two thirds of them present only once. The sample taken for sequencing was PBMCs. Every receptor here comes from a male donor in good health and CMV-seropositive.

This clone was seen more than once but under ten times. In DNA, the CDR3 is TGTGCCAGCAGCTTAGAGACAGGGATGTACGAGCAGTACTTC. Translating it yields CASSLETGMYEQYF. J is TRBJ2-7 and V is TRBV7-6, with TRBD1 identical over 7 bases. Germline-derived CDR1 and CDR2 are SGHVS and FNYEAQ. The CDR3 has 14 amino acids. J lost 4 bases, V lost 1 base, and 4 bases had no gene match. Full variable domain (missing parts from reference TRBV7-6 and TRBJ2-7): GAGVSQSPRYKVTKRGQDVALRCDPISGHVSLYWYRQALGQGPEFLTYFNYEAQQDKSGLPNDRFSAERPEGSISTLTIQRTEQRDSAMYRCASSLETGMYEQYFGPGTRLTVT.

The chain recombines TRBV28 with TRBJ2-4, with 9 bases aligning to TRBD2. Unmatched junction bases numbered 5, after V lost 7 bases and J lost 1 base. CDR3 length equals 15 residues. CDR1 is MDHEN and CDR2 is SYDVKM in the germline V gene. The CDR3 DNA sequence: TGTGCCAGCAATGATGCGGGAGGGGCCAAAAACATTCAGTACTTC. Translating it yields CASNDAGGAKNIQYF.

As concerns this clone: A junction boundary mismatches the germline segment, possibly from a read error. This chain uses TRBV7-9 with TRBJ2-7; D might be TRBD2 (6 bases). Germline lookup yields CDR1 SEHNR and CDR2 FQNEAQ (reference sequence). This CDR3 contains 16 residues. In DNA form, the CDR3 reads TGTTCCAGCAGCTCCCTCGGGACTGGACCTACTCACGAGCAGTACTTC. Protein sequence: CSSSSLGTGPTHEQYF.

This clone was found a few times. CDR3 in amino acids: CASSTGTAYNEQFF. CDR3 DNA sequence: TGTGCCAGCTCGACCGGGACAGCCTACAATGAGCAGTTCTTC. The chain joins TRBV18 to TRBJ2-1; 7 bases map to TRBD1. Germline CDR1 reads KGHSH; CDR2 reads LQKENI. The CDR3 runs to 14 residues. The V gene end was trimmed by 6 bases and the J gene end by 2 bases; junction bases not matched to a gene: 4. The complete variable domain, with remaining parts taken from reference TRBV18 and TRBJ2-1, reads NAGVMQNPRHLVRRRGQEARLRCSPMKGHSHVYWYRQLPEEGLKFMVYLQKENIIDESGMPKERFSAEFPKEGPSILRIQQVVRGDSAAYFCASSTGTAYNEQFFGPGTRLTVL.

This clone was picked up a small number of times. This chain connects TRBV19 to TRBJ1-3; D possibly corresponds to TRBD1 (6 bases). Germline loops: CDR1 LNHDA, CDR2 SQIVND (reference sequence). The CDR3 loop spans 15 amino acids. Trimming took 5 bases from V and 0 from J, leaving 11 bases between them. CDR3 loop: CASSATGSSGNTIYF. For the CDR3, the DNA is TGTGCCAGTAGTGCCACAGGGAGCTCTGGAAACACCATATATTTT. Full variable domain (outside the CDR3, taken from reference TRBV19 and TRBJ1-3): DGGITQSPKYLFRKEGQNVTLSCEQNLNHDAMYWYRQDPGQGLRLIYYSQIVNDFQKGDIAEGYSVSREKKESFPLTVTSAQKNPTAFYLCASSATGSSGNTIYFGEGSWLTVV.

V is TRBV9 and J is TRBJ2-1, with 9 nucleotides matching TRBD2. V shed 2 bases and J 10 bases; nucleotides not matched to a gene: 7. From germline, CDR1 is SGDLS and CDR2 YYNGEE. The CDR3 loop spans 14 amino acids. The CDR3 sequence is CASSVGGGAVEQFF. The CDR3 bases are TGTGCCAGCAGCGTTGGCGGGGGGGCCGTGGAGCAGTTCTTC. Together with reference TRBV9 and TRBJ2-1, the CDR3 gives the full variable domain: DSGVTQTPKHLITATGQRVTLRCSPRSGDLSVYWYQQSLDQGLQFLIQYYNGEERAKGNILERFSAQQFPDLHSELNLSSLELGDSALYFCASSVGGGAVEQFFGPGTRLTVL.

The chain links TRBV7-7 to TRBJ1-1; D gene ambiguous. This CDR3 has 14 amino acids. Germline CDR1 is SSHAT and CDR2 is FNYEAQ (reference sequence). V lost 5 bases and J 5 bases, leaving 15 bases between the germline ends. The CDR3 reads CASSPEVAKTEAFF. CDR3 nucleotides: TGTGCCAGCAGCCCGGAGGTGGCTAAGACTGAAGCTTTCTTT.

The chain combines TRBV6-1 with TRBJ1-1; maybe TRBD1 (6 bases). The V gene's germline CDR1 is MNHNS and CDR2 SASEGT. This CDR3 spans 14 amino acids. Trimming took off 6 bases at V and 1 base at J, with 12 bases between the two ends. CDR3 region: CASSTTGANTEAFF. CDR3 nucleotides: TGTGCCAGCAGCACGACAGGAGCGAACACTGAAGCTTTCTTT.

The CDR3 nucleotides read TGTGCCAGCAGCTTAGGGATGGAGGGGGGGAGGGATACGCAGTATTTT. Protein product: CASSLGMEGGRDTQYF. The chain combines TRBV11-2 with TRBJ2-3; D possibly corresponds to TRBD2 (7 bases). Deletions cut 1 base from V and 6 bases from J, with 17 bases between. The CDR3 length is 16 residues. Germline CDR1 is SGHAT and CDR2 is FQNNGV.

V and J are TRBV9 and TRBJ2-1; D is perhaps TRBD1 (5 bases). The germline V gene encodes CDR1 SGDLS and CDR2 YYNGEE. Deletions cut 3 bases from V and 2 bases from J, with 15 bases between. The CDR3 length is 16 residues. CDR3 loop: CASSELGKGTYNEQFF. CDR3 nucleotides: TGTGCCAGCAGCGAACTGGGAAAGGGGACCTACAATGAGCAGTTCTTC.

The rearrangement uses TRBV9 and TRBJ2-5; the match to TRBD2 covers 7 bases. CDR1 is SGDLS and CDR2 is YYNGEE in the germline V gene. The V segment lost 3 bases and the J segment 1 base; nucleotides outside the gene matches: 3. The CDR3 has 14 residues. CDR3: CASSGGGTQETQYF. CDR3 in DNA: TGTGCCAGCAGCGGGGGGGGGACCCAAGAGACCCAGTACTTC.

Points on this clone: Other DNA sequences in the same sample also yield this CDR3. The chain employs TRBV11-2 and TRBJ1-5, with 9 bases lining up with TRBD1. Germline CDR1 SGHAT, CDR2 FQNNGV. CDR3 length equals 14 residues. Trimming removed 5 bases from V and 4 bases from J; junction bases left unmatched: 3. The CDR3 loop is CASSLGTGNQPQHF. The CDR3 region has the DNA TGTGCCAGCAGCCTCGGGACAGGGAATCAGCCCCAGCATTTT. The variable domain in full, with the rest retrieved from reference TRBV11-2 and TRBJ1-5, is EAGVAQSPRYKIIEKRQSVAFWCNPISGHATLYWYQQILGQGPKLLIQFQNNGVVDDSQLPKDRFSAERLKGVDSTLKIQPAKLEDSAVYLCASSLGTGNQPQHFGDGTRLSIL.

The rearrangement links TRBV19 to TRBJ2-1, with D possibly being TRBD1 (6 bases). CDR3 size: 12 residues. V lost 5 bases and J 7 bases, leaving 9 bases between the germline ends. The V gene's germline CDR1 is LNHDA and CDR2 SQIVND (reference sequence). The CDR3 sequence: CASSHRVNEQFF. The CDR3 coding sequence is TGTGCCAGTAGTCACAGGGTAAATGAGCAGTTCTTC.

This clone was counted only a few times. V and J are TRBV7-2 and TRBJ1-5; TRBD1 is a possible D gene (5 bases). CDR1 is SGHTA and CDR2 is FQGNSA in the germline V gene. The V gene lost 1 base and the J gene lost 7 bases, with 14 bases spanning the gap. The CDR3 contains 15 residues. The chain's CDR3 is CASSLVGGAGQPQHF. CDR3 DNA: TGTGCCAGCAGCTTAGTCGGCGGGGCTGGGCAGCCCCAGCATTTT. Based on the CDR3 plus reference TRBV7-2 and TRBJ1-5, the full variable domain is GAGVSQSPSNKVTEKGKDVELRCDPISGHTALYWYRQSLGQGLEFLIYFQGNSAPDKSGLPSDRFSAERTGGSVSTLTIQRTQQEDSAVYLCASSLVGGAGQPQHFGDGTRLSIL.

Here the CDR3 reads CASGALGGTQYF. As DNA, the CDR3 is TGTGCTAGTGGGGCGCTGGGGGGGACCCAGTACTTC. This chain joins TRBV12-5 and TRBJ2-5, with a tentative D call TRBD2 (6 bases). Looked up from germline, CDR1 is LGHNT and CDR2 is FRNRAP. The V end was cut by 6 bases, the J end by 7 bases, with 12 bases between. The length of the CDR3 is 12 residues.

The rearrangement joins TRBV19 to TRBJ1-6, with D unclear. Germline V lookup: CDR1 LNHDA, CDR2 SQIVND (reference sequence). This CDR3 spans 16 amino acids. With 3 bases removed from V and 0 bases from J, the gap between germline ends came to 9 bases. The CDR3 sequence is CASSIGRGSYNSPLHF. DNA for the CDR3: TGTGCCAGTAGTATCGGCCGGGGCTCCTATAATTCACCCCTCCACTTT.

This chain connects TRBV21-1 to TRBJ2-7; the table's TRBD1 call for D was not verified on the DNA. TRBV21-1 has pseudogene status. This CDR3 has 11 amino acids. This CDR3 reads CASAITPGQYF. As DNA, the CDR3 is TGTGCCAGCGCCATCACACCAGGGCAGTACTTC.

The CDR3 reads CASSQDLGGRGNNEQFF. The DNA of the CDR3 is TGCGCCAGCAGCCAAGATTTGGGGGGACGGGGAAACAATGAGCAGTTCTTC. This rearrangement joins TRBV4-1 to TRBJ2-1, with TRBD2 as a possible D gene (6 bases). Germline loops: CDR1 MGHRA, CDR2 YSYEKL. The CDR3 is made up of 17 amino acids. V lost 0 bases and J lost 5, with 17 bases in between.

This clone was seen a handful of times. The V call is TRBV4-1, the J call TRBJ1-6; 9 nucleotides match TRBD1. CDR3 size: 15 residues. J was trimmed by 5 bases and V by 4 bases; bases with no gene match: 3. Germline V gene data show CDR1 as MGHRA and CDR2 as YSYEKL. CDR3 bases: TGCGCCAGCAGCCCCCGGGACAGGGATAATTCACCCCTCCACTTT. It codes for CASSPRDRDNSPLHF.

A few counts support this clone. The chain employs TRBV30 and TRBJ2-1; 8 positions match TRBD2. The CDR3 is 15 residues long. Trimming cost V 3 bases and J 2 bases; bases outside gene matches: 6. Germline CDR1 and CDR2: GTSNPN and SVGIG (reference sequence). CDR3 in amino acids: CAWRETSGPYNEQFF. CDR3 coding DNA: TGTGCCTGGAGGGAAACTAGCGGACCCTACAATGAGCAGTTCTTC.

The chain is built from TRBV6-4 and TRBJ1-5; 9 bases match TRBD1. Germline CDR1 MRHNA, CDR2 SNTAGT. This CDR3 is built from 17 residues. With V trimmed by 6 bases and J by 1 base, 10 bases remained unmatched. The CDR3 coding sequence is TGTGCCAGCAGCTACGACAGGGGGAAGGCAAGCAATCAGCCCCAGCATTTT. This sequence encodes CASSYDRGKASNQPQHF.

This chain joins TRBV4-2 and TRBJ2-5; 11 bases agree with TRBD1. The V and J ends lost 3 bases and 4 bases, in that order; junction bases with no gene match: 7. Germline CDR1 reads LGHNA; CDR2 reads YNFKEQ. CDR3 length: 16 residues. The CDR3 reads CASSQGQGVNGETQYF. CDR3 coding DNA: TGTGCCAGCAGCCAGGGACAGGGGGTTAATGGAGAGACCCAGTACTTC.

This clone came up a few times. This chain connects TRBV6-5 to TRBJ1-3; possibly TRBD1 for D (6 bases). Germline CDR1 MNHEY, CDR2 SVGAGI. This CDR3 has 15 residues. V dropped 7 bases and J dropped 7 bases, with 20 bases sitting between them. The CDR3 coding sequence is TGTGCCAGCACCTCCGCCGGAGGGGGGGCGAACACCATATATTTT. This gives the protein CASTSAGGGANTIYF.

Written as DNA, the CDR3 is TGTGCCAGCAGCGGTAGTAGCGCCGGTTTCTCCTACGAGCAGTACTTC. It specifies CASSGSSAGFSYEQYF. The chain recombines TRBV9 with TRBJ2-7, with D tentatively TRBD2 (5 bases). CDR3 length equals 16 residues. Germline CDR1 and CDR2: SGDLS and YYNGEE. Trimming removed 3 bases at V and 0 bases at J, with 16 bases between.

This clone showed up just a few times. The V and J genes are TRBV7-3 and TRBJ2-2; 7 positions agree with TRBD2. V lost 5 bases and J lost 3; bases outside the gene matches: 6. This CDR3 has 15 residues. The germline V gene encodes CDR1 SGHTA and CDR2 FQGTGA. The CDR3 DNA reads as TGTGCCAGCAGCCGGGGGGTTGCGGACACCGGGGAGCTGTTTTTT. Its protein product is CASSRGVADTGELFF. Drawing the rest from reference TRBV7-3 and TRBJ2-2, the complete variable domain is GAGVSQTPSNKVTEKGKYVELRCDPISGHTALYWYRQSLGQGPEFLIYFQGTGAADDSGLPNDRFFAVRPEGSVSTLKIQRTERGDSAVYLCASSRGVADTGELFFGEGSRLTVL.

The chain links TRBV12-1 to TRBJ2-5; TRBD2, the table's D call, lacks a check against the DNA. Judging by the DNA end, TRBJ2-7 fits better; the J call may be wrong. TRBV12-1 is flagged as a pseudogene. The CDR3 covers 15 residues. CDR3 amino acids: CASSLGLAASYEQYF. As DNA, the CDR3 is TGTGCCAGCAGTTTAGGACTAGCGGCCTCCTACGAGCAGTACTTC.

The genes are TRBV5-8 and TRBJ2-5; TRBD2 might be the D (6 bases). V was clipped by 4 bases and J by 5 bases, with 15 bases between them. Germline V lookup: CDR1 SGHTS, CDR2 YDEGEE. The CDR3 is 14 residues long. The CDR3 loop reads CASSRGDRGETQYF. In DNA form, the CDR3 reads TGTGCCAGCAGCCGGGGTGATCGGGGGGAGACCCAGTACTTC.

This clone has more than one count but fewer than ten. The chain carries TRBV30 and TRBJ2-7; TRBD1 matches at 8 bases. Trimming took 0 bases from V and 3 from J; bases not matched to a gene: 7. Per germline, CDR1 GTSNPN and CDR2 SVGIG (reference sequence). This CDR3 spans 15 amino acids. The CDR3 DNA reads TGTGCCTGGAGTGTACGGGGAACAGGGGGCTACGAGCAGTACTTC. It specifies CAWSVRGTGGYEQYF. The whole variable domain, remainder taken from reference TRBV30 and TRBJ2-7, is SQTIHQWPATLVQPVGSPLSLECTVEGTSNPNLYWYRQAAGRGLQLLFYSVGIGQISSEVPQNLSASRPQDRQFILSSKKLLLSDSGFYLCAWSVRGTGGYEQYFGPGTRLTVT.

The genes are TRBV11-2 and TRBJ1-3, with a weak D call TRBD1 (5 bases). V was trimmed by 6 bases and J by 0 bases, leaving 15 bases between them. This CDR3 spans 16 amino acids. In germline, CDR1 is SGHAT, CDR2 FQNNGV. The CDR3 DNA is TGTGCCAGCAGTGACAGTCGAATCCCCTCTGGAAACACCATATATTTT. Its translation is CASSDSRIPSGNTIYF.

In DNA, the CDR3 is TGCAGCGTTAGCTCGGGGGGCTACACCTTC. Translated, it gives CSVSSGGYTF. The chain recombines TRBV29-1 with TRBJ1-2; D call uncertain. Germline V gives CDR1 SQVTM, CDR2 ANQGSEA. The CDR3 covers 10 residues. Trimming left V 5 bases short and J 8 bases short, with 9 bases between.